This T cell receptor (beta chain) was identified in a study of T cell responses to AZD1222 COVID-19 vaccine. Only one count was recorded for this clone. Its antigen is not known. Study observations and caveats: Repertoire samples came only from after the peak T cell response.

This CDR3 region has 16 residues. In germline, CDR1 is PRHDT, CDR2 FYEKMQ (reference sequence). V lost 1 base, J lost 7 bases, and 10 bases stayed unmatched. Generated by immunoSEQ multiplex PCR, the TCRdb table keeps only in-frame clones and is missing some. The sample gives about 160,000 clones, more than 90% of which show up once; 2.5% to 4% is in the top ten. Investigators merged groups given second doses at roughly 4 or roughly 12 weeks. This TCR derives from an adult who received the AZD1222 COVID-19 vaccine. The chain employs TRBV13 and TRBJ2-5; 9 nucleotides agree with TRBD1. The sample was peripheral blood, taken 28 days after the second AZD1222 dose. This chain's CDR3 is CASSLEQGAIGRTQYF. CDR3 sequence (DNA): TGTGCCAGCAGCTTAGAACAGGGGGCAATTGGGAGGACCCAGTACTTC.